This TCR beta chain was obtained from a study of T cell changes during pregnancy in multiple sclerosis (dated by TCRdb to about 2019). Some background on the complete study: The study examined how the T cell repertoire changed over the course of pregnancy in women with multiple sclerosis.

This clone came up a few times. No antigen is known for it. The sample holds no much larger clone one base away, and base qualities are not on file. Libraries were built with the immunoSEQ multiplex PCR assay. Sourced from immuneACCESS, this table was stored by TCRdb with only in-frame sequences that have V and J called. A share of the clones is absent; for the studies checked, an unresolved V gene accounts for under half, and the remainder has no known explanation. For this sample there are 30,000 to 35,000 clones; 85% to 90% appear just once. The top ten clonotypes cover around 4.3% of the sample. The CDR1 and CDR2 encoded by the germline V gene (reference sequence) are LNHNV and YYDKDF. The CDR3 measures 15 amino acids from cysteine to phenylalanine. Left in the record is the CDR3 DNA by itself, 45 bases read in frame from the first base. Trimming takes 5 bases off V and 1 base off J; junction bases not matched to a gene: 4.

Here the chain combines TRBV15 and TRBJ2-7, and TRBD1 aligns with 11 junction nucleotides. The source material was CD8+ T cells from peripheral blood mononuclear cells, sampled after pregnancy. This receptor was taken from a female donor with multiple sclerosis, enrolled in a pregnancy study. The DNA sequence is given as TGTGCCACCAGCGGGGGACAGGGGGGTTCCTACGAGCAGTACTTC. Its coded protein is CATSGGQGGSYEQYF.